The 17 T cell receptor beta chains given below trace back to one sample, sequenced in a study of technical replicates of blood from a handful of donors. Profiled with immunoSEQ multiplex PCR; TCRdb holds only in-frame clones, not every one. The table has tens of thousands of clones, around 94% seen once. Sequencing input: T cells isolated from PBMCs. These receptors were collected from a human donor in good health.

The rearrangement uses TRBV19 and TRBJ1-5; TRBD1 might be the D (6 bases). This CDR3 has 14 amino acids. V lost 6 bases and J lost 6, with 15 bases in between. Germline V gives CDR1 LNHDA, CDR2 SQIVND (reference sequence). This CDR3 reads CASRRGFEVQPQHF. Written as DNA, the CDR3 is TGTGCCAGTAGAAGGGGGTTCGAGGTTCAGCCCCAGCATTTT.

V and J are TRBV30 and TRBJ1-2; D is unclear. Trimming took off 5 bases at V and 0 bases at J, with 7 bases between the two ends. This CDR3 region has 12 residues. The V gene's germline CDR1 is GTSNPN and CDR2 SVGIG (reference sequence). CDR3 region: CAWELSNYGYTF. Written as DNA, the CDR3 is TGTGCCTGGGAGCTGTCTAACTATGGCTACACCTTC.

V and J are TRBV19 and TRBJ2-2; D is undetermined. In germline, CDR1 is LNHDA, CDR2 SQIVND (reference sequence). There are 15 residues in the CDR3. With 7 bases removed from V and 3 bases from J, the gap between germline ends came to 15 bases. The CDR3, as DNA: TGTGCCAGTACGGGTCTACCAAAGGACACCGGGGAGCTGTTTTTT. Its protein product is CASTGLPKDTGELFF.

This clone was counted a single time. The gene calls are TRBV9 and TRBJ2-7; TRBD1 might be the D (6 bases). The CDR3 runs 15 residues. Trimming shortened V by 0 bases and J by 6 bases, and 16 bases separated the two germline ends. Per germline, CDR1 SGDLS and CDR2 YYNGEE. CDR3 in amino acids: CASSVGSGVGVEQYF. CDR3 DNA: TGTGCCAGCAGCGTAGGTTCAGGGGTAGGTGTCGAGCAGTACTTC.

This chain uses TRBV20-1 with TRBJ2-5; 8 nucleotides align to TRBD2. Germline V gene lookup returns CDR1 DFQATT and CDR2 SNEGSKA (reference sequence). Unmatched junction bases numbered 7, after V lost 7 bases and J lost 9 bases. The CDR3 runs 11 residues. The CDR3 protein is CSVREVRAQYF. Written as DNA, the CDR3 is TGCAGTGTGCGGGAGGTCCGGGCCCAGTACTTC.

V and J are TRBV19 and TRBJ1-1, with D possibly TRBD1 on 5 matching bases. The CDR3 is 13 residues long. CDR1 and CDR2 from the germline V gene are LNHDA and SQIVND (reference sequence). Trimming took off 10 bases at V and 1 base at J, with 13 bases between the two ends. Here the CDR3 reads CATHGGENTEAFF. The CDR3 bases are TGTGCCACTCACGGGGGGGAGAACACTGAAGCTTTCTTT.

V usage is TRBV15 and J usage is TRBJ2-6; the D is unclear. Germline assignment: CDR1 LNHNV and CDR2 YYDKDF (reference sequence). The ends were cut back, 2 bases at V and 0 bases at J, with 8 bases in the middle. The CDR3 is made up of 16 amino acids. CDR3 DNA: TGTGCCACCAGCAGACCTGAGAGCTCTGGGGCCAACGTCCTGACTTTC. This sequence encodes CATSRPESSGANVLTF.

The genes are TRBV19 and TRBJ1-3; 10 nucleotides match TRBD1. Germline lookup yields CDR1 LNHDA and CDR2 SQIVND (reference sequence). The CDR3 runs to 17 residues. Trimming removed 1 base from V and 0 bases from J; junction bases left unmatched: 3. The CDR3 here is CASSIGDRGISGNTIYF. The CDR3 coding sequence is TGTGCCAGTAGTATAGGGGACAGGGGAATCTCTGGAAACACCATATATTTT. Using reference TRBV19 and TRBJ1-3 for the parts outside the CDR3, the full variable domain is DGGITQSPKYLFRKEGQNVTLSCEQNLNHDAMYWYRQDPGQGLRLIYYSQIVNDFQKGDIAEGYSVSREKKESFPLTVTSAQKNPTAFYLCASSIGDRGISGNTIYFGEGSWLTVV.

This sequence joins TRBV27 and TRBJ2-2; 8 bases line up with TRBD1. The CDR3 loop spans 19 amino acids. V shed 7 bases, J shed 6 bases, and the junction held 22 bases outside the gene matches. In germline, CDR1 is MNHEY, CDR2 SMNVEV (reference sequence). This chain's CDR3 is CASTTTGLTGGVVAGELFF. CDR3 sequence (DNA): TGTGCCAGCACTACCACGGGGCTAACAGGGGGAGTGGTGGCCGGGGAGCTGTTTTTT.

The J gene is TRBJ2-7, the V gene TRBV7-6, with 8 bases that match TRBD2. This CDR3 is 14 amino acids long. In germline, CDR1 is SGHVS, CDR2 FNYEAQ. V was clipped by 4 bases and J by 5 bases; unmatched bases: 7. The CDR3 spells CASSSSGSNNEQYF. CDR3 in DNA: TGTGCCAGCAGCTCGAGCGGGAGTAACAACGAGCAGTACTTC.

The chain recombines TRBV19 with TRBJ2-1; perhaps TRBD2 as D (6 bases). Germline-derived CDR1 and CDR2 are LNHDA and SQIVND (reference sequence). V was trimmed by 0 bases and J by 7 bases, leaving 13 bases between them. The CDR3 is made up of 15 amino acids. The CDR3 loop is CASSIDRGGWNEQFF. The CDR3 nucleotides read TGTGCCAGTAGTATAGATCGGGGAGGCTGGAATGAGCAGTTCTTC.

V usage is TRBV2 and J usage is TRBJ2-2, with 9 bases identical to TRBD2. There are 16 residues in the CDR3. Germline V gives CDR1 SNHLY, CDR2 FYNNEI. The J segment lost 9 bases and the V segment lost 6 bases, leaving 14 bases of the junction unmatched. CDR3 nucleotides: TGTGCCAGCAGCGCGAGGGCTAGCGGGGTAGGCTGGGAGCTGTTTTTT. Protein product: CASSARASGVGWELFF.

The chain employs TRBV7-2 and TRBJ1-4, with no clear D. The CDR3 extends over 15 amino acids. Germline V gene lookup returns CDR1 SGHTA and CDR2 FQGNSA. Deletions cut 5 bases from V and 4 bases from J, with 14 bases between. The CDR3 loop is CASSQGWAYNEKLFF. The CDR3 bases are TGTGCCAGCAGCCAAGGATGGGCCTATAATGAAAAACTGTTTTTT.

The chain employs TRBV5-6 and TRBJ1-2, with 8 bases fitting TRBD1. The CDR3 is made up of 17 amino acids. Unmatched junction bases numbered 10, after V lost 0 bases and J lost 3 bases. Germline V lookup: CDR1 SGHDT, CDR2 YYEEEE. CDR3: CASSLGQGWFSDYGYTF. The CDR3 DNA reads TGTGCCAGCAGCTTGGGACAGGGGTGGTTTAGCGACTATGGCTACACCTTC.

The chain has TRBV5-5 and TRBJ2-4; 8 bases align to TRBD2. Germline V gene data show CDR1 as SGHKS and CDR2 as YYEKEE (reference sequence). V lost 4 bases to trimming and J lost 10 bases; unmatched junction nucleotides: 10. This CDR3 has 14 amino acids. In DNA, the CDR3 is TGTGCCAGCAGCCTGGACCCCGGGACTAGTATTCAGTACTTC. This encodes CASSLDPGTSIQYF.

DNA of the CDR3: TGTGCCAGCAGTGGGGACAGGGAGAGCTCTGGGGCCAACGTCCTGACTTTC. It codes for CASSGDRESSGANVLTF. This rearrangement joins TRBV6-4 to TRBJ2-6; TRBD1 matches 9 bases. V gave up 4 bases and J gave up 0 bases; unmatched junction bases: 4. The CDR3 extends over 17 amino acids. In germline, CDR1 is MRHNA, CDR2 SNTAGT.

The chain recombines TRBV4-1 with TRBJ2-1; 7 bases match TRBD2. Unmatched junction bases numbered 10, after V lost 5 bases and J lost 3 bases. This CDR3 has 16 amino acids. The germline V gene encodes CDR1 MGHRA and CDR2 YSYEKL. CDR3 region: CASSFRLAGDYNEQFF. CDR3 sequence (DNA): TGCGCCAGCAGCTTCAGACTAGCAGGCGACTACAATGAGCAGTTCTTC.